This TCR beta chain was sequenced in a study of T cell responses to AZD1222 COVID-19 vaccine. This clone was recorded only once. Clones were sequenced by immunoSEQ multiplex PCR, and TCRdb holds only the in-frame ones, with some missing. The table includes about 130,000 clones, approximately 85% detected once. The CDR3 is 14 residues long. Germline values: CDR1 MRHNA, CDR2 SNTAGT. V lost 4 bases and J lost 1, with 9 bases in between. Sequenced material: peripheral blood, taken on day 0 of AZD1222 vaccination. The clonotype was recovered from an adult in good health. J is TRBJ2-3 and V is TRBV6-4; perhaps TRBD1 as D (6 bases). Here the CDR3 reads CASSVAGGTDTQYF. The CDR3 nucleotides read TGTGCCAGCAGTGTGGCAGGGGGCACAGATACGCAGTATTTT.